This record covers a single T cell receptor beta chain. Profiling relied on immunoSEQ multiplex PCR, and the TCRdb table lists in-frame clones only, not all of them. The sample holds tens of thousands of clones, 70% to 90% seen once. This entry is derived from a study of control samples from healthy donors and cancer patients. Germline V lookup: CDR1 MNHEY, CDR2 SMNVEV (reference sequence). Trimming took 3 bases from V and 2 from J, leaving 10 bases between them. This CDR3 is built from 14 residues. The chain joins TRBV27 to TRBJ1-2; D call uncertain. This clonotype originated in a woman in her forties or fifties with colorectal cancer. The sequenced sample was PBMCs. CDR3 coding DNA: TGTGCCAGCAGTTTCGGCAATGGGAACTATGGCTACACCTTC. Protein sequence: CASSFGNGNYGYTF.